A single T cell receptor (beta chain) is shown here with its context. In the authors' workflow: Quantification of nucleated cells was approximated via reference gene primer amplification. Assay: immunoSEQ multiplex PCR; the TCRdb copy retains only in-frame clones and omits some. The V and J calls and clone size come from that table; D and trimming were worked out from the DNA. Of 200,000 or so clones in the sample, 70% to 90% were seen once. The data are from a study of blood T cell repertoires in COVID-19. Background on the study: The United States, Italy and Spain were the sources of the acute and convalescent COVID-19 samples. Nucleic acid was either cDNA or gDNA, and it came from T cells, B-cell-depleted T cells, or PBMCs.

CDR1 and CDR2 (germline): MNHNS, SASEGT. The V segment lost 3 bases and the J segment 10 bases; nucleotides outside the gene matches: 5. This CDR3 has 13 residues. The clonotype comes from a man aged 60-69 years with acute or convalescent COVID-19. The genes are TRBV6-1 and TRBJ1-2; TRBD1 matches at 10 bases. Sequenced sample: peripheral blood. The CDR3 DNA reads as TGTGCCAGCAGTGACCGGGACAGGGGATACTACACCTTC. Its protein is CASSDRDRGYYTF.